Sequencing of this TCR beta chain was carried out in a study of blood T cell repertoires in COVID-19. Study as a whole: There were acute and convalescent COVID-19 samples, and they came from the United States, Italy and Spain. The analysed material was cDNA or gDNA that came from T cells, B-cell-depleted T cells, or PBMCs.

This clone was detected only once. The CDR3 loop spans 12 amino acids. Germline V gives CDR1 MNHNY, CDR2 SVGAGI (reference sequence). Trimming left V 7 bases short and J 6 bases short, with 12 bases between. The authors' processing: The assay estimated nucleated cells by amplifying reference gene primers. The repertoire was sequenced with immunoSEQ multiplex PCR; TCRdb's copy has only in-frame clones and lacks some. V, J and clone size are those of that table, while D and trimming were read from the DNA. The sample has a few hundred thousand clones, approximately 90% seen once. Sequenced sample: peripheral blood. The J gene is TRBJ1-1, the V gene TRBV6-6; no definite D call. The TCR originated in a man between 65 and 85 years old with acute or convalescent COVID-19. The CDR3 region is CASNSGVAEAFF. CDR3 DNA sequence: TGTGCCAGCAATTCCGGGGTGGCTGAAGCTTTCTTT.